The next 27 T cell receptor beta chains were all read from a single sample in a study of T cells expressing NK-cell markers. Using the 5' RACE reads, TCRdb records one entry per CDR3 protein without DNA. The sample table includes about 540,000 distinct CDR3 sequences. Input material: blood T cells: a sorted CD56 or NKG2C T cell subset, CD4+ or CD8+ T cells, or bulk PBMC T cells (not recorded which). Source of these receptors: a young man in good health.

This chain uses TRBV14 with TRBJ2-1; TCRdb outputs TRBD2, but without DNA this stays unchecked. This CDR3 has 15 amino acids. Germline-derived CDR1 and CDR2 are SGHDN and FVKESK. CDR3 sequence reads: CASSLLSEYYNEQFF.

The chain links TRBV15 to TRBJ2-5; TCRdb returns TRBD1, unconfirmable since there is no DNA. CDR3 length equals 15 residues. Germline loops: CDR1 LNHNV, CDR2 YYDKDF (reference sequence). This CDR3 is CATSSRTQGYRTQYF.

This rearrangement joins TRBV5-5 to TRBJ2-7; TCRdb gives TRBD1 as the D gene, but with no DNA this cannot be confirmed. The CDR3 totals 16 residues. The germline V gene has CDR1 SGHKS and CDR2 YYEKEE (reference sequence). The CDR3 sequence: CASSLVLGHPSYEQYF.

This rearrangement joins TRBV7-9 to TRBJ2-7; as DNA is missing, the TRBD1 call by TCRdb cannot be tested. This CDR3 is 14 amino acids long. Per the germline V gene, CDR1 is SEHNR and CDR2 is FQNEAQ (reference sequence). The chain's CDR3 is CASSARGPGYEQYF.

The chain recombines TRBV5-1 with TRBJ2-6; TCRdb gives TRBD1 as the D gene, but with no DNA this cannot be confirmed. The CDR3 sequence is 16 residues long. Per the germline V gene, CDR1 is SGHRS and CDR2 is YFSETQ. The CDR3: CASSHGQGAGANVLTF. The full variable domain, rest sourced from reference TRBV5-1 and TRBJ2-6, is KAGVTQTPRYLIKTRGQQVTLSCSPISGHRSVSWYQQTPGQGLQFLFEYFSETQRNKGNFPGRFSGRQFSNSRSEMNVSTLELGDSALYLCASSHGQGAGANVLTFGAGSRLTVL.

V gene TRBV11-2 combines with J gene TRBJ2-7; TCRdb's D call, TRBD1, is unchecked because there is no DNA. Per the germline V gene, CDR1 is SGHAT and CDR2 is FQNNGV. CDR3 size: 15 residues. The CDR3 protein is CASSFAPLRGHEQYF.

The rearrangement joins TRBV10-3 to TRBJ2-7; the D call of TRBD1 rests on TCRdb alone, since no DNA is present to check it. CDR1 is ENHRY, CDR2 SYGVKD, per germline. The CDR3 loop spans 13 amino acids. CDR3 residues: CAIQGQGESEQYF.

The chain recombines TRBV29-1 with TRBJ2-7; TCRdb calls TRBD1, which cannot be checked without DNA. Germline CDR1 SQVTM, CDR2 ANQGSEA. CDR3 length equals 14 residues. The CDR3: CSVSGGATSYEQYF.

The V call is TRBV6-1, the J call TRBJ2-5; TCRdb gives TRBD1 as the D gene, but with no DNA this cannot be confirmed. The CDR3 totals 17 residues. The V gene's germline CDR1 is MNHNS and CDR2 SASEGT. CDR3: CASSRTAGTQRQETQYF.

The rearrangement links TRBV29-1 to TRBJ2-1; TCRdb reports TRBD1, a call that lacks DNA to check it against. In germline, CDR1 is SQVTM, CDR2 ANQGSEA. The CDR3 is 14 residues long. The CDR3 protein is CSVEDFKGVNEQFF.

V is TRBV12-3 or TRBV12-4 and J is TRBJ1-4. This CDR3 is 16 amino acids long. CDR3 in amino acids: CASSLGKSSHGEKLFF.

The rearrangement links TRBV2 to TRBJ2-4. Per the germline V gene, CDR1 is SNHLY and CDR2 is FYNNEI. This CDR3 is 16 amino acids long. This CDR3 is CASSEAQGLAKNIQYF.

The chain uses TRBV15 and TRBJ2-3. The germline V gene encodes CDR1 LNHNV and CDR2 YYDKDF (reference sequence). The CDR3 covers 14 residues. The CDR3 spells CATVLSPTTDTQYF.

CDR3 in amino acids: CSARDRERREQFF. The rearrangement joins TRBV20-1 to TRBJ2-1. Germline V gene sequence: CDR1 DFQATT, CDR2 SNEGSKA (reference sequence). The CDR3 covers 13 residues.

The V and J genes are TRBV9 and TRBJ1-2. The length of the CDR3 is 14 residues. Germline V lookup: CDR1 SGDLS, CDR2 YYNGEE. The CDR3 is CASSVAVDNYGYTF.

V gene TRBV5-1 combines with J gene TRBJ2-7; TCRdb designates TRBD2, a call that cannot be tested without DNA. The CDR3 has 20 amino acids. Germline V lookup: CDR1 SGHRS, CDR2 YFSETQ. The CDR3 spells CASSIGPIAGGRLTSYEQYF. Filled out from reference TRBV5-1 and TRBJ2-7, the complete variable domain reads KAGVTQTPRYLIKTRGQQVTLSCSPISGHRSVSWYQQTPGQGLQFLFEYFSETQRNKGNFPGRFSGRQFSNSRSEMNVSTLELGDSALYLCASSIGPIAGGRLTSYEQYFGPGTRLTVT.

This sequence joins TRBV7-9 and TRBJ2-1. CDR3 length: 15 residues. Germline CDR1 reads SEHNR; CDR2 reads FQNEAQ (reference sequence). This chain's CDR3 is CASSLEGGVYNEQFF. The entire variable domain, with the rest obtained from reference TRBV7-9 and TRBJ2-1, is as follows: DTGVSQNPRHKITKRGQNVTFRCDPISEHNRLYWYRQTLGQGPEFLTYFQNEAQLEKSRLLSDRFSAERPKGSFSTLEIQRTEQGDSAMYLCASSLEGGVYNEQFFGPGTRLTVL.

The CDR3 reads CASSRGQSGEKLFF. The chain employs TRBV7-2 and TRBJ1-4. CDR3 length: 14 residues. Germline V gives CDR1 SGHTA, CDR2 FQGNSA.

The chain carries TRBV27 and TRBJ1-6; lacking DNA, the TRBD1 call made by TCRdb goes unchecked. Germline V gives CDR1 MNHEY, CDR2 SMNVEV (reference sequence). The CDR3 loop spans 16 amino acids. CDR3 amino acids: CASSLVPPGGGSPLHF.

The V call is TRBV30, the J call TRBJ1-5. In germline, CDR1 is GTSNPN, CDR2 SVGIG (reference sequence). CDR3 length equals 13 residues. CDR3 amino acids: CAWSSSANQPQHF. Complete variable domain (other parts from reference TRBV30 and TRBJ1-5): SQTIHQWPATLVQPVGSPLSLECTVEGTSNPNLYWYRQAAGRGLQLLFYSVGIGQISSEVPQNLSASRPQDRQFILSSKKLLLSDSGFYLCAWSSSANQPQHFGDGTRLSIL.

The chain carries TRBV15 and TRBJ1-2; TCRdb lists TRBD1, though no DNA is available to test this call. Per the germline V gene, CDR1 is LNHNV and CDR2 is YYDKDF (reference sequence). This CDR3 region has 13 residues. The CDR3 reads CATSSRTGGGYTF. Variable domain in full (rest from reference TRBV15 and TRBJ1-2): DAMVIQNPRYQVTQFGKPVTLSCSQTLNHNVMYWYQQKSSQAPKLLFHYYDKDFNNEADTPDNFQSRRPNTSFCFLDIRSPGLGDTAMYLCATSSRTGGGYTFGSGTRLTVV.

V usage is TRBV5-1 and J usage is TRBJ2-3; TCRdb's D gene call, TRBD1, goes unchecked for lack of DNA. Looked up from germline, CDR1 is SGHRS and CDR2 is YFSETQ. CDR3 size: 18 residues. This CDR3 reads CASSLWDRGPIRTDTQYF.

The rearrangement links TRBV24-1 to TRBJ2-1; TCRdb's D call of TRBD2 is untestable without DNA. Germline loops: CDR1 KGHDR, CDR2 SFDVKD. This CDR3 is 16 amino acids long. CDR3 region: CATSDSKGPLGDEQFF.

The chain couples TRBV28 to TRBJ2-7; TCRdb lists TRBD2, though no DNA is available to test this call. The CDR3 has 16 amino acids. Germline-derived CDR1 and CDR2 are MDHEN and SYDVKM. This CDR3 reads CASRVAGDIPSYEQYF.

This chain uses TRBV5-1 with TRBJ2-5; as DNA is missing, the TRBD1 call by TCRdb cannot be tested. Germline-derived CDR1 and CDR2 are SGHRS and YFSETQ. The CDR3 consists of 14 residues. The CDR3: CASSWGQVWETQYF.

The chain is built from TRBV12-3 or TRBV12-4 and TRBJ2-2. CDR3 length equals 15 residues. The CDR3 here is CASSFSGTTTGELFF.

The chain carries TRBV7-9 and TRBJ2-7; TCRdb's D gene call, TRBD2, goes unchecked for lack of DNA. The CDR3 extends over 14 amino acids. Germline CDR1 SEHNR, CDR2 FQNEAQ (reference sequence). The CDR3 loop reads CASSLASLAGEQYF. The full variable domain, rest sourced from reference TRBV7-9 and TRBJ2-7, is DTGVSQNPRHKITKRGQNVTFRCDPISEHNRLYWYRQTLGQGPEFLTYFQNEAQLEKSRLLSDRFSAERPKGSFSTLEIQRTEQGDSAMYLCASSLASLAGEQYFGPGTRLTVT.